The 25 T cell receptor beta chains given below trace back to one sample, sequenced in a study of Graves' ophthalmopathy and Graves' hyperthyroidism. Investigators amplified TCR beta CDR3 regions from RNA transcripts. HTBI-primed RT-PCR formed the first round, and a multiplex PCR formed the second. TCRdb reprocessed the multiplex PCR reads with MiXCR, giving one entry per CDR3 protein. The table has roughly 300,000 distinct CDR3 sequences, roughly 17% seen once. The specimen was peripheral blood. These receptors were taken from an adult man with Graves' ophthalmopathy.

This clonotype was seen at least ten times. This chain joins TRBV20-1 and TRBJ2-7, with 10 positions matching TRBD2. CDR3 length: 18 amino acids. The ends lost 4 bases at V and 2 bases at J; junction bases unmatched: 17. Germline CDR1 DFQATT, CDR2 SNEGSKA (reference sequence). Here the CDR3 reads CSANPGLAGALGPYEQYF. As DNA, the CDR3 is TGCAGTGCTAACCCGGGGCTAGCGGGGGCCTTGGGTCCCTACGAGCAGTACTTC.

This clonotype occurred a few times. V usage is TRBV6-5 and J usage is TRBJ1-1; no clear D. CDR1 and CDR2 from the germline V gene are MNHEY and SVGAGI. This CDR3 region has 12 residues. The V gene lost 6 bases and the J gene lost 0 bases, with 5 bases spanning the gap. For the CDR3, the DNA is TGTGCCAGCAGGTACATGAACACTGAAGCTTTCTTT. Translated: CASRYMNTEAFF.

Ten or more counts support this clonotype. The rearrangement uses TRBV5-1 and TRBJ1-2; 8 nucleotides match TRBD1. CDR1 is SGHRS and CDR2 is YFSETQ in the germline V gene. This CDR3 contains 13 residues. Unmatched junction bases numbered 5, after V lost 4 bases and J lost 6 bases. CDR3 DNA sequence: TGCGCCAGCAGCACCGGGACAGGAGATGGCTACACCTTC. Translation gives CASSTGTGDGYTF.

This clonotype was counted ten times or more. The V and J genes are TRBV7-2 and TRBJ2-2; 7 positions match TRBD1. Looked up from germline, CDR1 is SGHTA and CDR2 is FQGNSA. With 4 bases clipped from V and 6 bases from J, the junction kept 8 bases outside the gene matches. CDR3 length: 15 amino acids. CDR3 in amino acids: CASSSTGFRAGELFF. The CDR3 DNA is TGTGCCAGCAGCTCGACAGGGTTTAGGGCCGGGGAGCTGTTTTTT.

This clonotype was seen ten or more times. This chain connects TRBV6-1 to TRBJ1-1; 7 bases match TRBD1. Germline V lookup: CDR1 MNHNS, CDR2 SASEGT. The V and J ends lost 3 bases and 1 base, in that order; junction bases with no gene match: 11. The CDR3 length is 17 residues. The CDR3 DNA reads as TGTGCCAGCAGTGAGTTCGGACAGGCTAGTTCGAACACTGAAGCTTTCTTT. Residues: CASSEFGQASSNTEAFF.

The rearrangement joins TRBV7-6 to TRBJ2-2; 14 nucleotides line up with TRBD2. This CDR3 region has 18 residues. The J segment lost 7 bases and the V segment lost 5 bases, leaving 12 bases of the junction unmatched. The germline gives CDR1 SGHVS, CDR2 FNYEAQ. For the CDR3, the DNA is TGTGCCAGCAGCCAAAGCACCCCGGGACTAGCGGGAGACGGGGAGCTGTTTTTT. Amino acids: CASSQSTPGLAGDGELFF.

This clonotype appeared a few times. The chain joins TRBV12-3 or TRBV12-4 to TRBJ2-5; 9 positions match TRBD2. V shed 6 bases, J shed 5 bases, and the junction held 7 bases outside the gene matches. The CDR3 is 14 residues long. This chain's CDR3 is CASSPAAGGETQYF. CDR3 in DNA: TGTGCCAGCAGCCCAGCCGCGGGAGGGGAGACCCAGTACTTC.

This clonotype was picked up many times. This rearrangement joins TRBV6-4 to TRBJ1-5; no clear D gene. The CDR3 length is 15 residues. The V gene lost 7 bases and the J gene lost 0 bases, with 13 bases spanning the gap. Per germline, CDR1 MRHNA and CDR2 SNTAGT. The DNA of the CDR3 is TGTGCCAGCAAAGACGGTGGCCGTAGCAATCAGCCCCAGCATTTT. It encodes CASKDGGRSNQPQHF.

This clonotype occurred a few times. This CDR3 is missing its conserved last phenylalanine or tryptophan, likely due to a read error. The chain employs TRBV18 and TRBJ2-5, with 8 bases identical to TRBD1. With V trimmed by 4 bases and J by 5 bases, 6 bases remained unmatched. CDR3 length: 14 amino acids. Germline values: CDR1 KGHSH, CDR2 LQKENI. The CDR3 is CASSRQGSRETQYL. The CDR3 DNA is TGTGCCAGCTCACGACAGGGGTCGCGGGAGACCCAGTACCTC.

This clonotype appeared many times. The V call is TRBV6-5, the J call TRBJ1-2, with D hard to call. The V gene lost 0 bases and the J gene lost 4 bases, with 18 bases spanning the gap. This CDR3 has 17 residues. The germline V gene has CDR1 MNHEY and CDR2 SVGAGI. CDR3 amino acids: CASSYSPWADEGYGYTF. Written as DNA, the CDR3 is TGTGCCAGCAGTTACTCGCCCTGGGCCGATGAAGGCTATGGCTACACCTTC.

This clonotype occurred many times. The chain is built from TRBV20-1 and TRBJ1-2; possibly TRBD1 for D (6 bases). Per germline, CDR1 DFQATT and CDR2 SNEGSKA (reference sequence). V dropped 3 bases and J dropped 0 bases, with 20 bases sitting between them. The CDR3 spans 17 residues. CDR3 DNA: TGCAGTGCTAGCCCACTTTTCCGGGACACTTCTAACTATGGCTACACCTTC. It codes for CSASPLFRDTSNYGYTF.

This clonotype was detected ten times or more. The chain uses TRBV12-3 or TRBV12-4 and TRBJ1-1; 9 nucleotides agree with TRBD1. With V trimmed by 5 bases and J by 0 bases, 13 bases remained unmatched. This CDR3 comprises 18 residues. The CDR3 region is CASSGRHRGLVMNTEAFF. CDR3 nucleotide sequence: TGTGCCAGCAGTGGACGACACAGGGGGCTCGTTATGAACACTGAAGCTTTCTTT.

This clonotype has ten or more counts. The gene calls are TRBV29-1 and TRBJ2-2; TRBD1 matches at 10 bases. CDR1 is SQVTM and CDR2 is ANQGSEA in the germline V gene. The V segment lost 4 bases and the J segment 5 bases; nucleotides outside the gene matches: 7. The CDR3 contains 15 residues. The CDR3 coding sequence is TGCAGCGTTGTTCTAGGGACAGGGGTAACCGGGGAGCTGTTTTTT. Its translation is CSVVLGTGVTGELFF.

Ten or more counts support this clonotype. The rearrangement links TRBV20-1 to TRBJ2-7, with D possibly TRBD1 on 6 matching bases. This CDR3 has 14 amino acids. Trimming took off 3 bases at V and 0 bases at J, with 12 bases between the two ends. Germline lookup yields CDR1 DFQATT and CDR2 SNEGSKA (reference sequence). Written as DNA, the CDR3 is TGCAGTGCTAGGGGGACATATAGCTCCTACGAGCAGTACTTC. As protein: CSARGTYSSYEQYF.

The sample holds a few counts of this clonotype. Being one base from a much bigger clone, this may be a read error. The V and J genes are TRBV7-2 and TRBJ1-5; possible D gene TRBD1, 5 bases. Germline V gene data show CDR1 as SGHTA and CDR2 as FQGNSA. This CDR3 has 15 amino acids. The CDR3 spells CGSSLSGGVTQPQHF. Written as DNA, the CDR3 is TGTGGCAGCAGCTTAAGTGGGGGGGTGACTCAGCCCCAGCATTTT. The full variable domain, with the rest looked up from reference TRBV7-2 and TRBJ1-5, is GAGVSQSPSNKVTEKGKDVELRCDPISGHTALYWYRQSLGQGLEFLIYFQGNSAPDKSGLPSDRFSAERTGGSVSTLTIQRTQQEDSAVYLCGSSLSGGVTQPQHFGDGTRLSIL.

This clonotype has at least ten counts. V gene TRBV19 combines with J gene TRBJ1-1, with TRBD1 identical over 7 bases. The trim removed 9 bases at V and 8 bases at J, leaving 15 bases unmatched. The CDR3 has 14 residues. Germline CDR1 and CDR2: LNHDA and SQIVND (reference sequence). The CDR3 DNA reads as TGTGCCAGCCACGCGCCCACCGGGACAGTGGAAGCTTTCTTT. Its translation: CASHAPTGTVEAFF.

This clonotype was counted between two and nine times. Since a much larger clone is just one base distant, this may be a read error. V gene TRBV11-3 combines with J gene TRBJ2-2, with a tentative D call TRBD1 (5 bases). The CDR3 runs 15 residues. Germline lookup yields CDR1 SGHNT and CDR2 YENEEA. CDR3 region: CASSLSPTDTVELFF. The DNA for the CDR3 is TGTGCCAGCAGCTTATCCCCGACGGACACCGTGGAGCTGTTTTTT.

This clonotype was observed many times. The genes are TRBV11-2 and TRBJ2-3; the D is unclear. The germline V gene encodes CDR1 SGHAT and CDR2 FQNNGV. The CDR3 is 13 amino acids. V lost 4 bases to trimming and J lost 4 bases, with 9 bases between them. The CDR3 loop reads CASSSRPSDTQYF. As DNA, the CDR3 is TGTGCCAGCAGCTCCCGACCCTCAGATACGCAGTATTTT.

This clonotype occurred a few times. This rearrangement joins TRBV6-2 or TRBV6-3 to TRBJ1-5; unclear D gene. The germline V and J ends were trimmed by 2 bases and 0 bases, with 11 bases remaining between them. There are 16 residues in the CDR3. Germline CDR1 reads MNHEY; CDR2 reads SVGEGT. The chain's CDR3 is CASSYGRHYSNQPQHF. The CDR3 nucleotides are TGTGCCAGCAGTTACGGCCGGCACTATAGCAATCAGCCCCAGCATTTT.

This clonotype came up many times. The rearrangement joins TRBV5-1 to TRBJ2-2, with TRBD1 as a possible D gene (6 bases). Germline V gives CDR1 SGHRS, CDR2 YFSETQ. The CDR3 has 14 amino acids. V gave up 2 bases and J gave up 4 bases, with 9 bases separating them. This CDR3 is CASSLQGTTGELFF. The CDR3 region has the DNA TGCGCCAGCAGCTTACAGGGTACCACCGGGGAGCTGTTTTTT.

For this clonotype: A clone one base away is much larger, so this may be a read error. The chain recombines TRBV5-1 with TRBJ2-5; D ambiguous. Germline assignment: CDR1 SGHRS and CDR2 YFSETQ. The CDR3 covers 14 residues. CDR3 nucleotides: TGCGCCAGCAGCTCGATCCCCTTACAAGGGACCCAGTACTTC. Translated, it gives CASSSIPLQGTQYF.

This clonotype has ten or more counts. This sequence joins TRBV7-3 and TRBJ1-1; the D gene is possibly TRBD1 (6 bases). V was clipped by 2 bases and J by 1 base, with 8 bases between them. Germline V gene sequence: CDR1 SGHTA, CDR2 FQGTGA. The CDR3 totals 14 residues. The CDR3 nucleotides are TGTGCCAGCAGCTTACAGGGGACGAACACTGAAGCTTTCTTT. Translated: CASSLQGTNTEAFF.

This clonotype was found many times. V is TRBV7-2 and J is TRBJ2-4; 8 positions match TRBD2. V was pared by 1 base and J by 7 bases, with 12 bases of the junction left unmatched. Looked up from germline, CDR1 is SGHTA and CDR2 is FQGNSA. The CDR3 is made up of 17 amino acids. CDR3 DNA: TGTGCCAGCAGCTTAGGGACTAGCAGGGCCGGGGTGAACATTCAGTACTTC. Translated: CASSLGTSRAGVNIQYF.

This clonotype came up many times. The chain employs TRBV9 and TRBJ2-5; D may match TRBD1 or TRBD2 (5 bases each). Germline CDR1 and CDR2: SGDLS and YYNGEE. The ends were cut back, 3 bases at V and 1 base at J, with 10 bases in the middle. The CDR3 sequence is 14 residues long. The CDR3 protein is CASSGGATQETQYF. The CDR3 region has the DNA TGTGCCAGCAGCGGAGGGGCGACCCAAGAGACCCAGTACTTC.

The sample holds many counts of this clonotype. J is TRBJ2-5 and V is TRBV28; 10 nucleotides line up with TRBD2. Germline CDR1 MDHEN, CDR2 SYDVKM. V trimming: 4 bases; J trimming: 4 bases; junction bases outside the gene matches: 9. The CDR3 is made up of 16 amino acids. CDR3 protein: CASSSRLGLAAETQYF. The DNA for the CDR3 is TGTGCCAGCAGTTCGCGTCTTGGACTAGCGGCAGAGACCCAGTACTTC.